These 2 T cell receptor beta chains came from one sample sequenced in a study of Ad26.COV2.S vaccination and SARS-CoV-2 variants. The data were produced by immunoSEQ multiplex PCR, yet TCRdb's version contains in-frame clones alone and is incomplete. The data show roughly 450,000 clones, 80% to 95% seen once. The treatment was: about 20 received Ad26.COV2.S at low or high dose, single or two shots; a few received placebo; per-sample allocation not given. Sample collection was performed on day 63 after the first vaccine or placebo injection. The sample in question was peripheral blood, obtained in a trial of Ad26.COV2.S vaccine versus placebo. Receptors were obtained from a person aged 18 to 59 who received the Ad26.COV2.S COVID-19 vaccine or a placebo.

The chain links TRBV28 to TRBJ2-2; tentative D call: TRBD1 (6 bases). Trimming stripped 8 bases from V and 5 bases from J, with 15 bases between. The germline V gene encodes CDR1 MDHEN and CDR2 SYDVKM. The CDR3 is made up of 14 amino acids. The CDR3 here is CASGEQGWTGELFF. The CDR3, as DNA: TGTGCCAGCGGGGAGCAGGGGTGGACCGGGGAGCTGTTTTTT. Looking up the rest from reference TRBV28 and TRBJ2-2 gives the full variable domain: DVKVTQSSRYLVKRTGEKVFLECVQDMDHENMFWYRQDPGLGLRLIYFSYDVKMKEKGDIPEGYSVSREKKERFSLILESASTNQTSMYLCASGEQGWTGELFFGEGSRLTVL.

The chain uses TRBV7-8 and TRBJ1-5; 7 positions match TRBD1. V gave up 6 bases and J gave up 4 bases; unmatched junction bases: 9. The V gene's germline CDR1 is SGHVS and CDR2 FQNEAQ. The CDR3 is made up of 15 amino acids. CDR3 residues: CASRLTGTANQPQHF. The CDR3 DNA reads TGTGCCAGCAGGCTCACCGGGACAGCGAATCAGCCCCAGCATTTT.